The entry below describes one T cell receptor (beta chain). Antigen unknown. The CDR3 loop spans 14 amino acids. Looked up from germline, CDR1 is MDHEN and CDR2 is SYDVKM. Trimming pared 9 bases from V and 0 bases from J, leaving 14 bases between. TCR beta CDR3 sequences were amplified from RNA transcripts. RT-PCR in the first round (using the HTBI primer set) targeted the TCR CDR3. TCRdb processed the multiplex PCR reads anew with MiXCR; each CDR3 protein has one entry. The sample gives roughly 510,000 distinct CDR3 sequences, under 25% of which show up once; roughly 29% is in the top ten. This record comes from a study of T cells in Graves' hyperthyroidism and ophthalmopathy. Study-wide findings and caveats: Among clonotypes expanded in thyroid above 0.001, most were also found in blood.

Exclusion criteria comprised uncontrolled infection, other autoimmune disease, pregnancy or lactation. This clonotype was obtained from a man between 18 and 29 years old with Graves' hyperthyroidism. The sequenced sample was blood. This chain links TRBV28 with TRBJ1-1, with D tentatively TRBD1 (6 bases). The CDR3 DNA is TGTGCCAGTCCAGGGGCGGGGATGAACACTGAAGCTTTCTTT. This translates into CASPGAGMNTEAFF.